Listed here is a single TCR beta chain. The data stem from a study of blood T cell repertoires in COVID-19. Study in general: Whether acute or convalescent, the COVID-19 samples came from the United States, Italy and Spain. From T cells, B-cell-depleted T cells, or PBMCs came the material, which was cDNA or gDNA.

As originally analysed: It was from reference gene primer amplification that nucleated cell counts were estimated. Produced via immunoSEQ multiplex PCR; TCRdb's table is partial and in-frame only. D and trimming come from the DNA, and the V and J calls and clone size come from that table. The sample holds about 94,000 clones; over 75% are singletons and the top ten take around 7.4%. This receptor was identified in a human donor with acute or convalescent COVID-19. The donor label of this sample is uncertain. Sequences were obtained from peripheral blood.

In DNA form, the CDR3 reads TGCGCCAGCAGCCAAGATCCACGCAGATTCTACTATGGCTACACCTTC. Residues: CASSQDPRRFYYGYTF. The chain has TRBV4-3 and TRBJ1-2; no clear D. The CDR3 has 16 amino acids. The V and J ends lost 0 bases and 3 bases respectively, with 14 bases between them. In germline, CDR1 is LGHNA, CDR2 YSLEER.